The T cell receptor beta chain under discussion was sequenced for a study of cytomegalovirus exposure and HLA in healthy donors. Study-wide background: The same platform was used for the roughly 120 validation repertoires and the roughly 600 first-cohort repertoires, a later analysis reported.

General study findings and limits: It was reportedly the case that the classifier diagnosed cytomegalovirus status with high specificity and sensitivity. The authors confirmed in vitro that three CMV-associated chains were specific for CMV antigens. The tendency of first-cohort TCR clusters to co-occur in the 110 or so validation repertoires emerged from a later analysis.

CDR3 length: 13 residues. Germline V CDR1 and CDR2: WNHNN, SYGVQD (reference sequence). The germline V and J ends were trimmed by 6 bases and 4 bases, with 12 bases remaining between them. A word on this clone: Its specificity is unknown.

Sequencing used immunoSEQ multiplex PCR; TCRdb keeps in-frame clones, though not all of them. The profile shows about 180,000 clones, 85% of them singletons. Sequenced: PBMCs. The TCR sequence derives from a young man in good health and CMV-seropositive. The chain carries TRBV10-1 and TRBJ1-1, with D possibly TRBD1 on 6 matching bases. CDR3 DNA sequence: TGCGCCAGCAGCCAGGGGCTGGGCACTGAAGCTTTCTTT. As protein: CASSQGLGTEAFF.